These T cell receptor beta chains were read from a single sample in a study of blood T cell repertoires in COVID-19. The data were produced by immunoSEQ multiplex PCR, yet TCRdb's version contains in-frame clones alone and is incomplete. The repertoire consists of fewer than 45,000 clones, with 80% occurring once and the leading ten covering 15% to 20%. Sequencing was performed on peripheral blood. Every receptor here comes from a man between 70 and 80 years old with acute or convalescent COVID-19. The CDR3 runs from the conserved cysteine through the conserved F or W. Fields, in order: J gene, V gene, D gene, clone size, CDR3 protein, CDR3 DNA. The D gene is left open where the match is weak. The size field is filled for only some rows; it gives once, few, many or a size class.

J gene: TRBJ1-3
V gene: TRBV11-2
D gene: TRBD1
clone size: -
CDR3 protein: CASSQGTGGNTIYF
CDR3 DNA: TGTGCCAGCAGCCAAGGGACAGGGGGAAACACCATATATTTT

J gene: TRBJ2-7
V gene: TRBV29-1
D gene: -
clone size: -
CDR3 protein: CSVRDTKTYEQYF
CDR3 DNA: TGCAGCGTCCGGGACACTAAAACCTACGAGCAGTACTTC

J gene: TRBJ1-5
V gene: TRBV19
D gene: -
clone size: medium-sized
CDR3 protein: CASIPSGLHGQPQHF
CDR3 DNA: TGTGCCAGTATTCCATCAGGTCTCCATGGGCAGCCCCAGCATTTT

J gene: TRBJ2-5
V gene: TRBV7-9
D gene: -
clone size: once
CDR3 protein: CASSSGWETQYF
CDR3 DNA: TGTGCCAGCAGCTCTGGCTGGGAGACCCAGTACTTC

J gene: TRBJ2-1
V gene: TRBV5-1
D gene: TRBD2
clone size: -
CDR3 protein: CASSLGASGSYNEQFF
CDR3 DNA: TGCGCCAGCAGCTTGGGTGCTAGCGGATCCTACAATGAGCAGTTCTTC

J gene: TRBJ1-3
V gene: TRBV5-1
D gene: -
clone size: -
CDR3 protein: CASSLTGSGNTIYF
CDR3 DNA: TGCGCCAGCAGCTTAACAGGGTCTGGAAACACCATATATTTT

J gene: TRBJ1-2
V gene: TRBV6-2/TRBV6-3
D gene: TRBD1
clone size: -
CDR3 protein: CASSSTGGIYGYTF
CDR3 DNA: TGTGCCAGCAGTTCCACAGGGGGGATCTATGGCTACACCTTC

J gene: TRBJ1-1
V gene: TRBV12-3/TRBV12-4
D gene: -
clone size: once
CDR3 protein: CASSFGGNTEAFF
CDR3 DNA: TGTGCCAGCAGTTTCGGAGGGAACACTGAAGCTTTCTTT

J gene: TRBJ1-1
V gene: TRBV10-1
D gene: -
clone size: -
CDR3 protein: CASSYGQTNTEAFF
CDR3 DNA: TGCGCCAGCAGTTACGGACAGACAAACACTGAAGCTTTCTTT

J gene: TRBJ1-2
V gene: TRBV7-2
D gene: TRBD1
clone size: -
CDR3 protein: CASSLAGQGIDYTF
CDR3 DNA: TGTGCCAGCAGCTTAGCGGGACAGGGGATAGACTACACCTTC

J gene: TRBJ2-7
V gene: TRBV5-4
D gene: -
clone size: -
CDR3 protein: CASSLVSQGSYEQYF
CDR3 DNA: TGTGCCAGCAGCTTGGTAAGCCAGGGGAGCTACGAGCAGTACTTC

J gene: TRBJ1-1
V gene: TRBV5-8
D gene: TRBD1
clone size: -
CDR3 protein: CASSLGVDRPNTEAFF
CDR3 DNA: TGTGCCAGCAGCTTGGGGGTGGACAGGCCCAACACTGAAGCTTTCTTT

J gene: TRBJ1-6
V gene: TRBV18
D gene: -
clone size: few
CDR3 protein: CASSPSEGSYNSPLHF
CDR3 DNA: TGTGCCAGCTCACCTTCCGAGGGCTCCTATAATTCACCCCTCCACTTT

J gene: TRBJ1-2
V gene: TRBV30
D gene: -
clone size: -
CDR3 protein: CAWSVTAKTYGYTF
CDR3 DNA: TGTGCCTGGAGTGTAACCGCTAAAACGTATGGCTACACCTTC

J gene: TRBJ2-7
V gene: TRBV5-1
D gene: TRBD1
clone size: -
CDR3 protein: CASSLGDSTYEQYF
CDR3 DNA: TGCGCCAGCAGCTTAGGGGACAGTACCTACGAGCAGTACTTC

J gene: TRBJ1-2
V gene: TRBV4-3
D gene: TRBD1
clone size: -
CDR3 protein: CASSERTGEYGYTF
CDR3 DNA: TGCGCCAGCAGCGAGCGGACAGGGGAGTATGGCTACACCTTC

J gene: TRBJ2-7
V gene: TRBV11-2
D gene: -
clone size: -
CDR3 protein: CASSLAPGGRYEQYF
CDR3 DNA: TGTGCCAGCAGCTTAGCCCCGGGGGGCCGCTACGAGCAGTACTTC

J gene: TRBJ2-7
V gene: TRBV9
D gene: TRBD1
clone size: -
CDR3 protein: CASSVAGTGLDEQYF
CDR3 DNA: TGTGCCAGCAGCGTAGCCGGGACAGGGCTAGACGAGCAGTACTTC

J gene: TRBJ2-6
V gene: TRBV6-5
D gene: -
clone size: -
CDR3 protein: CASSYSSYGANVLTF
CDR3 DNA: TGTGCCAGCAGTTACTCCTCGTATGGGGCCAACGTCCTGACTTTC

J gene: TRBJ1-1
V gene: TRBV29-1
D gene: -
clone size: few
CDR3 protein: CSSAGRSRTEAFF
CDR3 DNA: TGCAGCTCCGCAGGGAGGTCACGCACTGAAGCTTTCTTT

J gene: TRBJ2-7
V gene: TRBV3-1/TRBV3-2
D gene: TRBD2
clone size: medium-sized
CDR3 protein: CASSQLAGGTYEQYF
CDR3 DNA: TGTGCCAGCAGCCAGTTAGCGGGGGGAACCTACGAGCAGTACTTC

J gene: TRBJ1-3
V gene: TRBV5-5
D gene: -
clone size: few
CDR3 protein: CASSLDPGTGNTIYF
CDR3 DNA: TGTGCCAGCAGCTTGGATCCGGGGACTGGAAACACCATATATTTT

J gene: TRBJ1-5
V gene: TRBV6-5
D gene: TRBD1
clone size: -
CDR3 protein: CASSTSGQNNQPQHF
CDR3 DNA: TGTGCCAGCAGTACCTCGGGACAGAACAATCAGCCCCAGCATTTT

J gene: TRBJ2-7
V gene: TRBV3-1/TRBV3-2
D gene: TRBD1
clone size: -
CDR3 protein: CASSHTPGQGAGYSYEQYF
CDR3 DNA: TGTGCCAGCAGCCACACTCCGGGACAGGGTGCAGGGTATTCCTACGAGCAGTACTTC

J gene: TRBJ1-2
V gene: TRBV10-3
D gene: TRBD1
clone size: -
CDR3 protein: CAISDGQEEGYTF
CDR3 DNA: TGTGCCATCAGTGATGGACAGGAAGAAGGCTACACCTTC

J gene: TRBJ1-1
V gene: TRBV4-3
D gene: -
clone size: -
CDR3 protein: CASSPITGFPEAFF
CDR3 DNA: TGCGCCAGCAGCCCGATAACAGGGTTCCCTGAAGCTTTCTTT

J gene: TRBJ1-2
V gene: TRBV5-1
D gene: -
clone size: -
CDR3 protein: CASSLDAGSGGYTF
CDR3 DNA: TGCGCCAGCAGCTTGGACGCGGGGTCGGGTGGCTACACCTTC

J gene: TRBJ1-3
V gene: TRBV10-3
D gene: TRBD1
clone size: few
CDR3 protein: CAISPGQGAGGNTIYF
CDR3 DNA: TGTGCCATCAGTCCGGGACAGGGGGCTGGCGGAAACACCATATATTTT

J gene: TRBJ1-5
V gene: TRBV7-8
D gene: TRBD1
clone size: -
CDR3 protein: CASRRSVGTGRNQPQHF
CDR3 DNA: TGTGCCAGCAGACGTAGCGTCGGGACAGGGCGGAATCAGCCCCAGCATTTT

J gene: TRBJ2-1
V gene: TRBV7-3
D gene: -
clone size: -
CDR3 protein: CASSIEDSTWAEQFF
CDR3 DNA: TGTGCCAGCAGCATAGAGGACAGTACATGGGCTGAGCAGTTCTTC

J gene: TRBJ1-6
V gene: TRBV28
D gene: -
clone size: -
CDR3 protein: CASSFTLQGYNSPLHF
CDR3 DNA: TGTGCCAGCAGTTTCACTCTACAGGGTTACAATTCACCCCTCCACTTT

J gene: TRBJ2-1
V gene: TRBV19
D gene: TRBD2
clone size: few
CDR3 protein: CASKPSGGRNEQFF
CDR3 DNA: TGTGCCAGTAAGCCTAGCGGGGGGAGAAATGAGCAGTTCTTC

J gene: TRBJ2-7
V gene: TRBV6-1
D gene: -
clone size: -
CDR3 protein: CASSEAFDGQFYEQYF
CDR3 DNA: TGTGCCAGCAGTGAAGCTTTTGATGGACAGTTCTACGAGCAGTACTTC

J gene: TRBJ2-4
V gene: TRBV18
D gene: -
clone size: -
CDR3 protein: CASSPQSVPGDIQYF
CDR3 DNA: TGTGCCAGCTCACCACAAAGCGTCCCCGGGGACATTCAGTACTTC

J gene: TRBJ2-3
V gene: TRBV11-2
D gene: -
clone size: few
CDR3 protein: CASSLWGPGTDTQYF
CDR3 DNA: TGTGCCAGCAGCTTATGGGGGCCCGGCACAGATACGCAGTATTTT

J gene: TRBJ1-5
V gene: TRBV5-1
D gene: -
clone size: once
CDR3 protein: CASSEQGIVGQPQHF
CDR3 DNA: TGCGCCAGCAGCGAGCAGGGTATTGTAGGTCAGCCCCAGCATTTT

J gene: TRBJ1-2
V gene: TRBV9
D gene: TRBD1
clone size: -
CDR3 protein: CASSPSTGYGNYGYTF
CDR3 DNA: TGTGCCAGCAGCCCATCGACAGGGTACGGAAACTATGGCTACACCTTC

J gene: TRBJ2-1
V gene: TRBV7-9
D gene: TRBD2
clone size: -
CDR3 protein: CASSLVSASGGNEQFF
CDR3 DNA: TGTGCCAGCAGCTTAGTGTCGGCTAGCGGGGGGAATGAGCAGTTCTTC

J gene: TRBJ1-1
V gene: TRBV11-2
D gene: TRBD1
clone size: -
CDR3 protein: CASSLEWTGEAFF
CDR3 DNA: TGTGCCAGCAGCTTAGAATGGACAGGTGAAGCTTTCTTT

J gene: TRBJ2-5
V gene: TRBV3-1/TRBV3-2
D gene: -
clone size: -
CDR3 protein: CASSQVVGEQETQYF
CDR3 DNA: TGTGCCAGCAGCCAAGTAGTTGGGGAGCAAGAGACCCAGTACTTC

J gene: TRBJ1-5
V gene: TRBV19
D gene: -
clone size: -
CDR3 protein: CATMSFGDQPQHF
CDR3 DNA: TGTGCCACCATGTCTTTCGGTGATCAGCCCCAGCATTTT

J gene: TRBJ2-7
V gene: TRBV6-5
D gene: TRBD2
clone size: -
CDR3 protein: CASRPGTSGYEQYF
CDR3 DNA: TGTGCCAGCAGACCCGGGACTAGCGGATACGAGCAGTACTTC

J gene: TRBJ1-4
V gene: TRBV7-9
D gene: -
clone size: -
CDR3 protein: CASSPSEKLFF
CDR3 DNA: TGTGCCAGCAGCCCCTCGGAAAAACTGTTTTTT

J gene: TRBJ1-2
V gene: TRBV18
D gene: -
clone size: -
CDR3 protein: CASSLRDSPIRGYTF
CDR3 DNA: TGTGCCAGCTCGCTCCGGGACTCCCCTATACGAGGCTACACCTTC

J gene: TRBJ2-7
V gene: TRBV10-3
D gene: -
clone size: -
CDR3 protein: CAISELSSYEQYF
CDR3 DNA: TGTGCCATCAGTGAGTTGAGCTCCTACGAGCAGTACTTC

J gene: TRBJ2-5
V gene: TRBV11-2
D gene: TRBD1
clone size: -
CDR3 protein: CASSSTGTAQETQYF
CDR3 DNA: TGTGCCAGCAGTTCAACCGGGACAGCGCAAGAGACCCAGTACTTC

J gene: TRBJ1-1
V gene: TRBV28
D gene: TRBD1
clone size: once
CDR3 protein: CASSSRGPLSTEAFF
CDR3 DNA: TGTGCCAGCAGTTCCAGGGGGCCATTAAGCACTGAAGCTTTCTTT

J gene: TRBJ2-3
V gene: TRBV7-2
D gene: -
clone size: -
CDR3 protein: CASSLQSVTTDTQYF
CDR3 DNA: TGTGCCAGCAGCTTACAGTCCGTGACTACAGATACGCAGTATTTT